Shown below are 20 T cell receptor beta chains from a single sample sequenced in a study of OX40 agonist ivuxolimab in advanced cancers. Assay: immunoSEQ multiplex PCR; the TCRdb copy retains only in-frame clones and omits some. The sample records 55,000 to 75,000 clones, 80% to 90% being singletons. The material was CD4+ or CD8+ T cells sorted from blood, obtained in a trial of the OX40 agonist ivuxolimab. These receptors all come from an adult with an advanced solid tumor such as melanoma, head and neck, liver or kidney cancer.

This clone has a single count. The chain recombines TRBV10-3 with TRBJ2-3; possibly TRBD2 for D (5 bases). The CDR3 is 14 residues long. From germline, CDR1 is ENHRY and CDR2 SYGVKD. V lost 2 bases and J lost 0, with 6 bases in between. The CDR3 region is CAISERGSTDTQYF. CDR3 sequence (DNA): TGTGCCATCAGTGAGCGAGGGAGCACAGATACGCAGTATTTT.

The V and J genes are TRBV11-2 and TRBJ2-5; no definite D call. V was shortened by 4 bases and J by 2 bases, with 5 bases between the two germline ends. CDR1 and CDR2 from the germline V gene are SGHAT and FQNNGV. The CDR3 has 12 amino acids. CDR3 bases: TGTGCCAGCAGCTATACTCAAGAGACCCAGTACTTC. This gives the protein CASSYTQETQYF.

The chain links TRBV15 to TRBJ2-1, with no clear D. The CDR3 is made up of 14 amino acids. Germline V gives CDR1 LNHNV, CDR2 YYDKDF (reference sequence). V was pared by 0 bases and J by 7 bases, with 10 bases between. In DNA form, the CDR3 reads TGTGCCACCAGCAGAGATCAAGGGATTAATGAGCAGTTCTTC. This translates into CATSRDQGINEQFF.

This clone showed up just once. The chain is built from TRBV7-2 and TRBJ1-6; TRBD1 matches at 9 bases. This CDR3 has 16 amino acids. Losses at the gene ends were 2 bases for V and 10 bases for J; bases not matched to a gene: 9. Germline V gene lookup returns CDR1 SGHTA and CDR2 FQGNSA. CDR3 protein: CASSLRPGQGDSPLHF. In DNA, the CDR3 is TGTGCCAGCAGCTTACGCCCGGGACAGGGCGACTCACCCCTCCACTTT.

The chain joins TRBV5-4 to TRBJ2-1, with D perhaps TRBD1 or TRBD2 (5 bases each). CDR3 length equals 16 residues. The V and J ends lost 0 bases and 2 bases respectively, with 12 bases between them. Per the germline V gene, CDR1 is SGHNT and CDR2 is YYREEE (reference sequence). CDR3 sequence reads: CASSLGTGRAYNEQFF. The DNA of the CDR3 is TGTGCCAGCAGCTTGGGGACTGGCAGGGCCTACAATGAGCAGTTCTTC.

The genes are TRBV7-2 and TRBJ1-2, with D perhaps TRBD1 (6 bases). Germline CDR1 reads SGHTA; CDR2 reads FQGNSA. Trimming left V 4 bases short and J 1 base short, with 16 bases between. The CDR3 extends over 16 amino acids. The CDR3 DNA follows: TGTGCCAGCAGCTCGGGGATGGGGGCCTTTAACTATGGCTACACCTTC. Translated, it gives CASSSGMGAFNYGYTF. Complete variable domain (other parts from reference TRBV7-2 and TRBJ1-2): GAGVSQSPSNKVTEKGKDVELRCDPISGHTALYWYRQSLGQGLEFLIYFQGNSAPDKSGLPSDRFSAERTGGSVSTLTIQRTQQEDSAVYLCASSSGMGAFNYGYTFGSGTRLTVV.

The V and J genes are TRBV4-3 and TRBJ2-7; no firm D call. V lost 0 bases, J lost 0 bases, and 15 bases lay in between. This CDR3 contains 17 residues. The germline V gene has CDR1 LGHNA and CDR2 YSLEER. Here the CDR3 reads CASSQDISDASSYEQYF. CDR3 DNA sequence: TGCGCCAGCAGCCAAGATATCTCGGACGCCAGCTCCTACGAGCAGTACTTC.

The chain joins TRBV6-5 to TRBJ1-1, with D unresolved. The length of the CDR3 is 13 residues. Germline V lookup: CDR1 MNHEY, CDR2 SVGAGI. Trimming pared 2 bases from V and 7 bases from J, leaving 11 bases between. Written as DNA, the CDR3 is TGTGCCAGCAGTTACATTGTCGCGGGTGAAGCTTTCTTT. Translating gives CASSYIVAGEAFF.

The chain couples TRBV10-1 to TRBJ2-3; 8 bases map to TRBD1. The CDR3 is 13 amino acids. CDR1 is WNHNN, CDR2 SYGVQD, per germline (reference sequence). J gave up 6 bases and V 4 bases, and 3 bases lay outside the gene matches. The CDR3 region is CASSGDRKDTQYF. DNA for the CDR3: TGCGCCAGCAGTGGGGACAGGAAGGATACGCAGTATTTT.

V usage is TRBV4-3 and J usage is TRBJ1-2; D uncertain. From germline, CDR1 is LGHNA and CDR2 YSLEER. The V end was cut by 0 bases, the J end by 8 bases, with 13 bases between. There are 14 residues in the CDR3. CDR3 DNA sequence: TGCGCCAGCAGCCAAGAGACGCAGCCTATGGGCTACACCTTC. Protein sequence: CASSQETQPMGYTF.

This clone is a singleton in its sample. The rearrangement joins TRBV18 to TRBJ1-1; tentatively, D is TRBD1 (5 bases). Germline lookup yields CDR1 KGHSH and CDR2 LQKENI. Trimming took off 2 bases at V and 5 bases at J, with 12 bases between the two ends. The CDR3 consists of 14 residues. The CDR3 nucleotides are TGTGCCAGCTCACCATCCAGGGCGGGAACTGAAGCTTTCTTT. Translating it yields CASSPSRAGTEAFF.

The chain has TRBV7-7 and TRBJ2-1; 9 nucleotides agree with TRBD2. The germline gives CDR1 SSHAT, CDR2 FNYEAQ (reference sequence). The V gene end was trimmed by 5 bases and the J gene end by 1 base; junction bases not matched to a gene: 6. The CDR3 contains 16 residues. CDR3 in DNA: TGTGCCAGCAGCACGGGACTAGCTTCTTCCTACAATGAGCAGTTCTTC. Its translation is CASSTGLASSYNEQFF.

This sequence joins TRBV6-6 and TRBJ1-1; D ambiguous. V was shortened by 6 bases and J by 5 bases, with 10 bases between the two germline ends. There are 12 residues in the CDR3. Per the germline V gene, CDR1 is MNHNY and CDR2 is SVGAGI (reference sequence). CDR3 nucleotide sequence: TGTGCCAGCAGGGCCACATGGACTGAAGCTTTCTTT. Translated, it gives CASRATWTEAFF.

The V and J genes are TRBV12-2 and TRBJ2-7; the listed D gene, TRBD1, was not tested against the DNA. TRBV12-2 is a recognized pseudogene. The CDR3 has 14 amino acids. The CDR3 nucleotides are TGTGCCAGCAGCCCCTGGGCAGCCCCCTACGAGCAGTACTTC. Its translation: CASSPWAAPYEQYF.

This chain connects TRBV7-9 to TRBJ1-5, with 7 bases that match TRBD1. Germline assignment: CDR1 SEHNR and CDR2 FQNEAQ (reference sequence). The trim removed 0 bases at V and 6 bases at J, leaving 2 bases unmatched. The CDR3 is made up of 14 amino acids. The CDR3 loop is CASSLAGGTQPQHF. The CDR3 coding sequence is TGTGCCAGCAGCTTAGCAGGGGGCACTCAGCCCCAGCATTTT.

This sequence joins TRBV18 and TRBJ2-1; D remains unclear. The V end lost 3 bases, the J end lost 4 bases, and 13 bases lay between the germline ends. CDR3 length: 15 amino acids. Germline assignment: CDR1 KGHSH and CDR2 LQKENI. The CDR3 DNA is TGTGCCAGCTCACCCGGCGCGACGGTTTACAATGAGCAGTTCTTC. The encoded protein is CASSPGATVYNEQFF.

This clone was seen just once. The chain employs TRBV19 and TRBJ2-6; TRBD1 aligns across 8 bases. The trim removed 4 bases at V and 2 bases at J, leaving 1 base unmatched. The CDR3 contains 15 residues. The germline gives CDR1 LNHDA, CDR2 SQIVND (reference sequence). In nucleotides, the CDR3 is TGTGCCAGTAGTAAGGACAGGGCTGGGGCCAACGTCCTGACTTTC. Amino acid sequence: CASSKDRAGANVLTF.

This chain joins TRBV7-2 and TRBJ2-1; 9 bases match TRBD1. The junction had 8 bases not matched to a gene; V was cut back by 5 bases and J by 6 bases. The CDR3 is made up of 15 amino acids. In germline, CDR1 is SGHTA, CDR2 FQGNSA. CDR3 DNA: TGTGCCAGCAGCAGACCGGGACAGGGCTCCAATGAGCAGTTCTTC. This encodes CASSRPGQGSNEQFF.

V is TRBV4-3 and J is TRBJ1-2; D is uncertain. Germline V gives CDR1 LGHNA, CDR2 YSLEER. V gave up 2 bases and J gave up 3 bases, with 7 bases separating them. This CDR3 is built from 13 residues. CDR3 amino acids: CASSQQDHYGYTF. In DNA, the CDR3 is TGCGCCAGCAGCCAACAGGACCACTATGGCTACACCTTC.

V and J are TRBV2 and TRBJ1-6; D unclear. CDR1 and CDR2 (germline): SNHLY, FYNNEI. The V end was cut by 4 bases, the J end by 11 bases, with 12 bases between. The CDR3 contains 13 residues. The CDR3 DNA reads TGTGCCAGCAGTGGTTTTTCCGAGACACCCCTCCACTTT. Protein product: CASSGFSETPLHF.